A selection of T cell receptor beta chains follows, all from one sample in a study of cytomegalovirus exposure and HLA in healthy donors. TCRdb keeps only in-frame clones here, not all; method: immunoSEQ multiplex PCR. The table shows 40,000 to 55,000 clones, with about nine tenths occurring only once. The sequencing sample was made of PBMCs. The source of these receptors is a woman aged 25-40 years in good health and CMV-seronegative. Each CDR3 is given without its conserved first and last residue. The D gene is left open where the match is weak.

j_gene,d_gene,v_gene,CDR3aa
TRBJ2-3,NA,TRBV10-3,AISEGRGGTDTQY
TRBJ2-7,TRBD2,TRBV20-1,SAAAGYEQY
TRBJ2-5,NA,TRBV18,ASSPSGETQY
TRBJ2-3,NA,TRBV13,ASSTSLGDWLTDTQY
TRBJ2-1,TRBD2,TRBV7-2,ASSLLPGTSGRGNEQF
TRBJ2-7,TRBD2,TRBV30,AWSRGGPSYEQY
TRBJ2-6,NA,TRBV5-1,ASSLEAATGANVLT
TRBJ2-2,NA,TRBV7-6,ASSLASRVSGELF
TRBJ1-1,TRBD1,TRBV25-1,ASSVGQANTEAF
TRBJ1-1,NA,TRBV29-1,SVDQGMNTEAF
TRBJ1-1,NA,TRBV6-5,ASSYSIAGVNTEAF
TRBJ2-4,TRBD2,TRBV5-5,ASRTAGGPKNIQY
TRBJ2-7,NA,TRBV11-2,ASSFYYEQY
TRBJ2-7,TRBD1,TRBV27,ASSLYGTVEQY
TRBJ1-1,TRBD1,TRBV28,ASSFNPTDRGFGNTEAF
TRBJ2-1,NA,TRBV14,ASSQGGNEQF
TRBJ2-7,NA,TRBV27,ASSLRGTYEQY
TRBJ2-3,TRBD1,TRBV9,ASSPRTGDLTDTQY
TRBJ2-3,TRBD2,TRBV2,ASRPPLGKREDFGTDTQY
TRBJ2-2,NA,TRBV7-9,ASSFPSSAGELF
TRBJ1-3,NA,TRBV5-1,ASSLGSIVGGGNTIY
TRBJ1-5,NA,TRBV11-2,ASSSLQGNQPQH
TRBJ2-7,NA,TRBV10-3,AISEGLSEQY
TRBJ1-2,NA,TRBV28,ASSLSIESSYGYT
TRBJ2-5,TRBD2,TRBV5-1,ASSLTSGLQETQY
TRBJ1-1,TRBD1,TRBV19,ASSLKGTGAEAF
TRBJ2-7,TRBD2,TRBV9,ASSGNPKLAAERKQY
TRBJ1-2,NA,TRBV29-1,SVREKGHYGYT
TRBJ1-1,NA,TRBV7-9,ASSLSSVIDEAF
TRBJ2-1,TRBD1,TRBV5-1,ASSSAGTEYNEQF
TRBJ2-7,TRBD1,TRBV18,ASSQSRTGEGTNPYEQY
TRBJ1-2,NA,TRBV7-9,ATARTEADYT
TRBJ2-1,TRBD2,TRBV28,ASSRTSGRAGDNEQF
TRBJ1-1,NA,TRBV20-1,NARPEPEAF
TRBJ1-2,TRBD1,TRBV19,ASSPGQDAYGYT
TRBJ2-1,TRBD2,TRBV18,ASSVLREGEQF
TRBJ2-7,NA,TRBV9,ASSAQDSSYEQY
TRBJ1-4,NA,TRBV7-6,ASSLATGLTNEKLF
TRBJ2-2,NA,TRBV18,ASSLVSGVSNTGELF
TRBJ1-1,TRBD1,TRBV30,AWSKGQGPEAF
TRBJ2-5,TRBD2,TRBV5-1,ASPPLAGNQETQY
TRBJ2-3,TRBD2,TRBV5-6,ASRRTGGPADTQY
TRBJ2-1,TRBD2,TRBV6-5,ASSYSSGRVNEQF
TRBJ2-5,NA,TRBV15,ATSRVTGIGTQY
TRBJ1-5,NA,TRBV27,ASSPPGYNQPQH
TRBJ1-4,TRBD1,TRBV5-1,ASSFTTGGEKLF
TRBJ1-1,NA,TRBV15,ATSRDRGNTEAF
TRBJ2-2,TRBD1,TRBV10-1,ASSEGRGQGGELF
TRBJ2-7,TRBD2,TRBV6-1,ASSKGVAGGLYDEQY
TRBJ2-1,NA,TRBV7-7,ASSEVTRGGSNEQF